This T cell receptor (beta chain) was retrieved from a study of T cells in localized non-small cell lung cancer. Sequenced by immunoSEQ multiplex PCR; TCRdb stores in-frame clones only, minus some. The sample lists around 26,000 clones, 91% occurring once. Study results and limitations: Uninvolved adjacent lung had more T cell clonality than any other tissue, topping tumor. Overall survival was longer when the density of T cells in the blood was higher.

Note on this clone: As yet, its antigen is unknown.

This clonotype was obtained from an older female donor with stage II squamous cell lung carcinoma. Sequencing was performed on peripheral blood, taken before any cancer treatment.

CDR3 coding DNA: TGTGCCAGCAGTGAATATCCTAGCAATCAGCCCCAGCATTTT. Translation: CASSEYPSNQPQHF. This rearrangement joins TRBV25-1 to TRBJ1-5; D remains unclear. This CDR3 is 14 amino acids long. Germline lookup yields CDR1 MGHDK and CDR2 SYGVNS. The V end was cut by 0 bases, the J end by 0 bases, with 3 bases between.